These 15 T cell receptor beta chains were all obtained from the same sample, sequenced in a study of T-cell reconstitution after alpha-beta-depleted transplantation in children. Preparation of the TCRbeta library involved a method that used unique molecular identifiers. TCRdb re-called the PCR reads with MiXCR, one entry per CDR3 protein. The sample lists about 610,000 distinct CDR3 sequences, 10% occurring once. The sequencing here drew on PBMCs from the stem cell graft donor, taken from the stem cell graft. These receptors all stem from a human donor who donated a stem cell graft to a child with acute myeloid leukemia.

V and J are TRBV20-1 and TRBJ2-7, with D maybe TRBD2 (5 bases). The CDR3 extends over 14 amino acids. V was shortened by 5 bases and J by 3 bases, with 17 bases between the two germline ends. Per germline, CDR1 DFQATT and CDR2 SNEGSKA (reference sequence). The CDR3 sequence: CSAPSRVDFYEQYF. The CDR3 bases are TGCAGTGCTCCCTCAAGGGTGGACTTCTACGAGCAGTACTTC.

The genes are TRBV7-2 and TRBJ1-2; D perhaps matches TRBD1 (6 bases). The CDR3 is 13 residues long. Trimming cost V 7 bases and J 6 bases, with 15 bases left between them. Germline V CDR1 and CDR2: SGHTA, FQGNSA. The chain's CDR3 is CASNKGQPDGYTF. CDR3 nucleotide sequence: TGTGCCAGCAATAAAGGACAGCCAGATGGCTACACCTTC.

This clonotype was recorded many times. One end of the junction does not line up with germline, which may come from a read error. The rearrangement uses TRBV7-7 and TRBJ2-1; maybe TRBD2 (6 bases). Germline values: CDR1 SSHAT, CDR2 FNYEAQ (reference sequence). The CDR3 runs to 14 residues. DNA of the CDR3: TGTGCTAGCAGTTCCGGGACTGGCTTCAATGAGCAGTTCTTC. Its protein product is CASSSGTGFNEQFF. The full variable domain, in which reference TRBV7-7 and TRBJ2-1 provide the parts outside the CDR3, is GAGVSQSPRYKVTKRGQDVTLRCDPISSHATLYWYQQALGQGPEFLTYFNYEAQPDKSGLPSDRFSAERPEGSISTLTIQRTEQRDSAMYRCASSSGTGFNEQFFGPGTRLTVL.

This clonotype was picked up a small number of times. V and J are TRBV3-1 and TRBJ2-1; D gene uncertain. CDR1 is LGHDT, CDR2 YNNKEL, per germline (reference sequence). With 3 bases removed from V and 6 bases from J, the gap between germline ends came to 6 bases. The length of the CDR3 is 12 residues. The CDR3 sequence: CASSHPGNEQFF. In nucleotides, the CDR3 is TGTGCCAGCAGCCATCCTGGCAATGAGCAGTTCTTC.

This clonotype came up a few times. This chain connects TRBV6-5 to TRBJ1-1, with TRBD1 identical over 8 bases. Germline-derived CDR1 and CDR2 are MNHEY and SVGAGI. V was pared by 4 bases and J by 3 bases, with 7 bases of the junction left unmatched. This CDR3 region has 15 residues. The CDR3 here is CASSSQGAEDTEAFF. The CDR3 DNA sequence: TGTGCCAGCAGTTCCCAGGGGGCGGAGGACACTGAAGCTTTCTTT.

This chain uses TRBV20-1 with TRBJ1-5, with TRBD1 matching 9 bases. After removal of 5 bases from V and 0 bases from J, the junction contained 2 bases not matched to a gene. CDR1 is DFQATT, CDR2 SNEGSKA, per germline (reference sequence). The CDR3 contains 14 residues. In DNA, the CDR3 is TGCAGTGCTTGGACAGGGGTTAGCAATCAGCCCCAGCATTTT. Its protein is CSAWTGVSNQPQHF.

This clonotype showed up many times. The rearrangement joins TRBV10-3 to TRBJ2-7; perhaps D is TRBD1 or TRBD2 (5 bases each). This CDR3 has 12 amino acids. Trimming took 10 bases from V and 9 from J, leaving 19 bases between them. Germline CDR1 ENHRY, CDR2 SYGVKD. The CDR3 is CANSGTSLAQYF. The CDR3 nucleotides are TGTGCCAACTCCGGGACGTCCTTGGCGCAGTACTTC.

In this sample, this clonotype turned up a few times. V is TRBV12-3 or TRBV12-4 and J is TRBJ1-4, with no clear D. The CDR3 has 13 amino acids. Trimming left V 3 bases short and J 7 bases short, with 9 bases between. The CDR3 bases are TGTGCCAGCAGTTTGCCAGGACCTGAAAAACTGTTTTTT. This sequence encodes CASSLPGPEKLFF.

The chain joins TRBV20-1 to TRBJ2-5, with 7 bases identical to TRBD2. CDR3 size: 12 residues. CDR1 is DFQATT, CDR2 SNEGSKA, per germline (reference sequence). The junction had 8 bases not matched to a gene; V was cut back by 8 bases and J by 5 bases. CDR3 in DNA: TGCAGTTCGCGGGAGAGGGTGGAGACCCAGTACTTC. This sequence encodes CSSRERVETQYF.

The V call is TRBV7-9, the J call TRBJ2-7; perhaps D is TRBD1 or TRBD2 (6 bases each). V was shortened by 4 bases and J by 0 bases, with 16 bases between the two germline ends. The CDR3 totals 16 residues. The germline V gene encodes CDR1 SEHNR and CDR2 FQNEAQ (reference sequence). The CDR3: CASSSVRGLGSYEQYF. The CDR3 DNA sequence: TGTGCCAGCAGCTCGGTCCGGGGGCTGGGCTCCTACGAGCAGTACTTC.

The table lists this clonotype with a few counts. V is TRBV5-1 and J is TRBJ2-1; D not certain. Germline V gives CDR1 SGHRS, CDR2 YFSETQ. Trimming stripped 3 bases from V and 8 bases from J, with 9 bases between. The length of the CDR3 is 12 residues. The CDR3 loop reads CASSSPADEQFF. The CDR3 region has the DNA TGCGCCAGCAGCTCCCCCGCGGATGAGCAGTTCTTC.

The J gene is TRBJ2-1, the V gene TRBV14; TRBD2 matches 15 bases. The CDR3 extends over 16 amino acids. The V gene's germline CDR1 is SGHDN and CDR2 FVKESK. J lost 11 bases, V lost 4 bases, and 9 bases had no gene match. The DNA of the CDR3 is TGTGCCAGCAGCCCACCCGGACTAGCGGGAGGGAACAAGCAGTTCTTC. Translated: CASSPPGLAGGNKQFF.

This clonotype has just a few counts. This chain uses TRBV6-1 with TRBJ2-1, with D unclear. The CDR3 is 16 amino acids. Germline CDR1 reads MNHNS; CDR2 reads SASEGT. V gave up 2 bases and J gave up 2 bases, with 13 bases separating them. CDR3 nucleotide sequence: TGTGCCAGCAGTGAAAGAAGTGGGCATGCCTACAATGAGCAGTTCTTC. It encodes CASSERSGHAYNEQFF.

This clonotype has just a few counts. The rearrangement links TRBV15 to TRBJ2-3, with D possibly being TRBD1 or TRBD2 (5 bases each). The germline V and J ends were trimmed by 0 bases and 10 bases, with 8 bases remaining between them. Per germline, CDR1 LNHNV and CDR2 YYDKDF (reference sequence). This CDR3 spans 12 amino acids. The CDR3 protein is CATSRDWGSQYF. The CDR3 nucleotides read TGTGCCACCAGCAGAGATTGGGGGTCGCAGTATTTT. Looking up the rest from reference TRBV15 and TRBJ2-3 gives the full variable domain: DAMVIQNPRYQVTQFGKPVTLSCSQTLNHNVMYWYQQKSSQAPKLLFHYYDKDFNNEADTPDNFQSRRPNTSFCFLDIRSPGLGDTAMYLCATSRDWGSQYFGPGTRLTVL.

The table lists this clonotype with a few counts. The V gene is TRBV3-1, the J gene TRBJ2-1; the D is unclear. The CDR3 totals 16 residues. Looked up from germline, CDR1 is LGHDT and CDR2 is YNNKEL (reference sequence). Trimming shortened V by 1 base and J by 2 bases, and 12 bases separated the two germline ends. The CDR3 bases are TGTGCCAGCAGCCAAGGAAGGTTGCTCGCCTACAATGAGCAGTTCTTC. Translated, it gives CASSQGRLLAYNEQFF.